The next 3 T cell receptor beta chains were all read from a single sample in a study of T cells after yellow fever vaccination. TCRdb independently ran MiXCR on the 5' RACE reads; one entry per CDR3 protein. The table shows tens of thousands of distinct CDR3 sequences, with nearly 4.5% occurring only once. The starting material was CD8+ T cells sorted from PBMCs, obtained 5 days after the yellow fever booster vaccination. The receptor set was obtained from a man between 25 and 39 years old who received the YFV17D yellow fever vaccine.

This clonotype was counted only a few times. The chain carries TRBV6-5 and TRBJ2-5, with 8 positions matching TRBD2. Unmatched junction bases numbered 8, after V lost 0 bases and J lost 5 bases. This CDR3 is built from 16 residues. The germline gives CDR1 MNHEY, CDR2 SVGAGI. The CDR3 nucleotides are TGTGCCAGCAGTTACTCGATACTAGCGGCCCACGAGACCCAGTACTTC. It yields the protein CASSYSILAAHETQYF.

At least ten counts were recorded for this clonotype. The V gene is TRBV7-9, the J gene TRBJ2-7; possibly TRBD2 for D (5 bases). Germline CDR1 SEHNR, CDR2 FQNEAQ (reference sequence). V was trimmed by 5 bases and J by 5 bases, leaving 19 bases between them. This CDR3 contains 15 residues. Here the CDR3 reads CASSPRADLTNEQYF. The CDR3 coding sequence is TGTGCCAGCAGCCCGAGGGCAGACCTAACTAACGAGCAGTACTTC.

This clonotype has a count of ten or more. The chain is built from TRBV10-2 and TRBJ2-7; 9 nucleotides agree with TRBD2. The germline gives CDR1 WSHSY, CDR2 SAAADI. The CDR3 spans 15 residues. J lost 8 bases, V lost 4 bases, and 12 bases had no gene match. The CDR3 region is CASSGETSGLAKQYF. In DNA form, the CDR3 reads TGCGCCAGCAGTGGGGAAACTAGCGGGCTGGCAAAGCAGTACTTC.